Following are 13 T cell receptor beta chains from one sample sequenced in a study of a mutant IDH1 vaccine in newly diagnosed glioma. The assay was immunoSEQ multiplex PCR, and TCRdb's table has in-frame clones only and misses some. The data hold about 51,000 clones, with more than 60% observed a single time. Time point indicated: baseline, week 1 (first vaccination visit). Treatment described: pre-vaccination baseline after standard-of-care therapy. The specimen comprised PBMCs, sampled from a glioma patient treated with radiotherapy, temozolomide or both. The receptors originated from a woman between 40 and 50 years old with glioma.

The genes are TRBV9 and TRBJ1-1; D is perhaps TRBD1 (6 bases). The CDR3 is 16 residues long. V dropped 0 bases and J dropped 1 base, with 13 bases sitting between them. CDR1 SGDLS and CDR2 YYNGEE come from the germline V gene. This chain's CDR3 is CASSVGERTANTEAFF. The DNA of the CDR3 is TGTGCCAGCAGCGTAGGCGAGAGGACAGCGAACACTGAAGCTTTCTTT.

The chain has TRBV10-1 and TRBJ1-1, with unresolved D. The CDR3 is made up of 15 amino acids. Germline CDR1 reads WNHNN; CDR2 reads SYGVQD (reference sequence). Trimming shortened V by 6 bases and J by 5 bases, and 19 bases separated the two germline ends. DNA of the CDR3: TGCGCCAGCAGCTTCGGCCACTTTAGAGAAACTGAAGCTTTCTTT. It encodes CASSFGHFRETEAFF.

There are a few counts of this clone. V and J are TRBV27 and TRBJ1-4, with D unresolved. This CDR3 comprises 13 residues. The V end was cut by 5 bases, the J end by 6 bases, with 10 bases between. Per germline, CDR1 MNHEY and CDR2 SMNVEV (reference sequence). CDR3 residues: CASSPGGDEKLFF. The CDR3 DNA follows: TGTGCCAGCAGTCCGGGTGGGGATGAAAAACTGTTTTTT.

The CDR3 loop is CASFQQDINTEAFF. The CDR3 nucleotides read TGTGCCAGTTTTCAGCAGGACATAAACACTGAAGCTTTCTTT. V gene TRBV19 combines with J gene TRBJ1-1; D perhaps matches TRBD1 (5 bases). CDR3 length equals 14 residues. From germline, CDR1 is LNHDA and CDR2 SQIVND (reference sequence). The ends were cut back, 8 bases at V and 2 bases at J, with 15 bases in the middle.

The chain carries TRBV4-1 and TRBJ2-5; D is possibly TRBD1 (7 bases). CDR1 and CDR2 from the germline V gene are MGHRA and YSYEKL. The CDR3 is 14 residues long. The V end lost 6 bases, the J end lost 4 bases, and 15 bases lay between the germline ends. CDR3 sequence: CASRGGRDRETQYF. The CDR3 DNA reads TGCGCCAGCAGGGGGGGCAGGGACAGAGAGACCCAGTACTTC.

The V and J genes are TRBV5-6 and TRBJ1-1; 9 bases are shared with TRBD1. Trimming at V came to 3 bases and at J to 5 bases, leaving 5 bases not matched to a gene. CDR1 is SGHDT, CDR2 YYEEEE, per germline. The CDR3 extends over 14 amino acids. The CDR3 region has the DNA TGTGCCAGCAGCTCGGGACAGGGAGGAACTGAAGCTTTCTTT. Its protein is CASSSGQGGTEAFF.

A remark on this clone: Germline and junction disagree at one end, which may indicate a read error. The chain recombines TRBV7-7 with TRBJ2-5, with a tentative D call TRBD2 (7 bases). This CDR3 is 13 amino acids long. Per germline, CDR1 SSHAT and CDR2 FNYEAQ (reference sequence). CDR3 protein: CASSKGGFETQYF. The CDR3 DNA reads TGTGCTAGCAGCAAGGGGGGGTTCGAGACCCAGTACTTC.

The chain recombines TRBV13 with TRBJ1-1; a weak D match, TRBD1 (5 bases). The V and J ends lost 2 bases and 7 bases respectively, with 14 bases between them. There are 14 residues in the CDR3. CDR1 and CDR2 (germline): PRHDT, FYEKMQ (reference sequence). CDR3 DNA: TGTGCCAGCAGCTTATCTCGCAAAGGGGTTGAAGCTTTCTTT. Translation: CASSLSRKGVEAFF.

This clone showed up just once. The V call is TRBV5-6, the J call TRBJ2-7; no reliable D call. CDR3 length equals 12 residues. CDR1 and CDR2 (germline): SGHDT, YYEEEE. V was shortened by 0 bases and J by 6 bases, with 7 bases between the two germline ends. For the CDR3, the DNA is TGTGCCAGCAGCTTGGGAGCTTCCGAGCAGTACTTC. Translating it yields CASSLGASEQYF.

This chain uses TRBV11-2 with TRBJ1-1; 12 bases fit TRBD1. The germline V gene encodes CDR1 SGHAT and CDR2 FQNNGV. The CDR3 length is 14 residues. Unmatched junction bases numbered 12, after V lost 6 bases and J lost 13 bases. CDR3 nucleotide sequence: TGTGCCAGCAGTTTTTCCGGGACAGGGGGCGTGGGTTTCTTT. Translated, it gives CASSFSGTGGVGFF.

The chain links TRBV2 to TRBJ2-1; D remains unclear. This CDR3 contains 11 residues. V lost 2 bases and J 9 bases, leaving 5 bases between the germline ends. Germline V gene lookup returns CDR1 SNHLY and CDR2 FYNNEI. CDR3 bases: TGTGCCAGCAGTGAAAATAGTGAGCAGTTCTTC. Its translation is CASSENSEQFF.

The chain combines TRBV6-5 with TRBJ1-5; D ambiguous. Trimming cost V 0 bases and J 0 bases, with 6 bases left between them. The CDR3 loop spans 15 amino acids. Germline CDR1 reads MNHEY; CDR2 reads SVGAGI. The CDR3, as DNA: TGTGCCAGCAGTTACTCGGTCTATAGCAATCAGCCCCAGCATTTT. This codes for CASSYSVYSNQPQHF.

This rearrangement joins TRBV7-9 to TRBJ1-6, with 8 bases identical to TRBD1. Unmatched junction bases numbered 4, after V lost 0 bases and J lost 9 bases. CDR1 and CDR2 (germline): SEHNR, FQNEAQ (reference sequence). The CDR3 extends over 15 amino acids. The CDR3 coding sequence is TGTGCCAGCAGCTTAGCGACAGGGGTAGGTTCACCCCTCCACTTT. Its translation is CASSLATGVGSPLHF.